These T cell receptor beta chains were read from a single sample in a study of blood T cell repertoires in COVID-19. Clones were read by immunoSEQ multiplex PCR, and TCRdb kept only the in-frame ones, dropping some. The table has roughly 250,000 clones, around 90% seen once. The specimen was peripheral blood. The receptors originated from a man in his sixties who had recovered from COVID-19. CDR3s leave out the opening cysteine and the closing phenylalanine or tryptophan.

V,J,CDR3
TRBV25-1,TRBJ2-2,ASSRRDTKNTGELF
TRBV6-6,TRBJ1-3,AGRSPSSGNTIY
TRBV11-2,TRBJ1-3,ASRSWGRASSGNTIY
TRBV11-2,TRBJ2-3,ASSLREGTITDTQY
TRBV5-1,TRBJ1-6,ASSTKQGIGHSPLH
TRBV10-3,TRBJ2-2,AISESIQAVELF
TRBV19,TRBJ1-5,ASRQSNQPQH
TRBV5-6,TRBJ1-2,ASSSWTGVAVRGYT
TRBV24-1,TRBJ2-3,ATSDWGQGGTDTQY
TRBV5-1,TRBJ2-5,ASSGQGPPQTQY
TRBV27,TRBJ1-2,ASSFGGAVGYT
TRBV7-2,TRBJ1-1,ASKQGQLNTEAF
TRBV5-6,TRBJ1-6,ASSLVDRERGALH
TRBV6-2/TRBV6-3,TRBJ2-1,ASSYSAGAGVYNEQF
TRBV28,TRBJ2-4,ASRQRQGWLKNIQY
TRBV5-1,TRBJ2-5,ASSLAGGGNQETQY
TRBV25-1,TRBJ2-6,ASSDDRFGANVLT
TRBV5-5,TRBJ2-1,ASSSPGVMGEQF
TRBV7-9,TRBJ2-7,ASSFGSQYEQY
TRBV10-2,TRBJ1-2,ASTDFPYGYT
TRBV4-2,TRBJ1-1,ASSQLGGQAF
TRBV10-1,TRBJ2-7,ASTQGKDYEQY